Below, 30 T cell receptor beta chains from the same sample are listed, as sequenced in a study of regulatory T cells in long-lasting Graves disease. Arm-PCR of CDR3 regions and iRepertoire HTBI primers were used to build TCR beta libraries. TCRdb re-called the multiplex PCR reads through MiXCR, storing one row per CDR3 protein. The sample carries some 410,000 distinct CDR3 sequences, about 16% recorded once. Time point described: newly diagnosed GD, antithyroid drugs for less than 3 months. Generation of the TCR library employed RNA extracted from PBMCs. The data also belong to a second study, concerning T cells in Graves' hyperthyroidism and ophthalmopathy.

Here the sequenced sample was peripheral blood mononuclear cells (PBMCs), taken at new diagnosis, from a patient treated with antithyroid drugs. These receptors all stem from a woman younger than 45 with Graves disease.

A remark on this clonotype: A junction boundary mismatches the germline segment, possibly from a read error. This sequence joins TRBV3-1 and TRBJ2-2, with a weak D call TRBD2 (6 bases). The CDR3 has 15 residues. Germline V gives CDR1 LGHDT, CDR2 YNNKEL (reference sequence). The CDR3 DNA is TGTGCCAGCAGACAAGAGGAGGGCCTTCCCGGGGAGCTGTTTTTT. Amino acids: CASRQEEGLPGELFF.

Many counts were recorded for this clonotype. The chain links TRBV27 to TRBJ2-3; D call uncertain. CDR1 and CDR2 (germline): MNHEY, SMNVEV (reference sequence). The CDR3 sequence is 16 residues long. V lost 0 bases, J lost 3 bases, and 13 bases lay in between. The CDR3 reads CASSLSVQHETDTQYF. DNA for the CDR3: TGTGCCAGCAGTTTATCGGTACAACACGAAACAGATACGCAGTATTTT.

In this sample, this clonotype turned up a few times. J is TRBJ1-6 and V is TRBV20-1; D is ambiguous. This CDR3 is built from 12 residues. The germline gives CDR1 DFQATT, CDR2 SNEGSKA (reference sequence). The V end was cut by 0 bases, the J end by 10 bases, with 7 bases between. CDR3 loop: CSAREGRSPLHF. CDR3 sequence (DNA): TGCAGTGCTAGAGAGGGCAGGTCACCCCTCCACTTT.

This clonotype was recorded many times. This chain's CDR3 is CASSSSGSVNGELFF. CDR3 coding DNA: TGTGCCAGCAGCTCTAGCGGGAGTGTCAACGGGGAGCTGTTTTTT. V is TRBV7-8 and J is TRBJ2-2; 10 positions agree with TRBD2. CDR3 length: 15 residues. V lost 4 bases and J lost 7; bases outside the gene matches: 6. Germline CDR1 and CDR2: SGHVS and FQNEAQ.

This clonotype was counted only a few times. The gene calls are TRBV9 and TRBJ1-4; 9 bases map to TRBD1. The length of the CDR3 is 15 residues. CDR1 SGDLS and CDR2 YYNGEE come from the germline V gene. J lost 8 bases, V lost 3 bases, and 8 bases had no gene match. CDR3 sequence (DNA): TGTGCCAGCAGCGCGGGACAGGGTTTAAGGGAAAAACTGTTTTTT. It specifies CASSAGQGLREKLFF.

This clonotype was observed many times. This chain joins TRBV9 and TRBJ1-2, with D tentatively TRBD1 (5 bases). Germline V gene sequence: CDR1 SGDLS, CDR2 YYNGEE. With 0 bases removed from V and 6 bases from J, the gap between germline ends came to 15 bases. The CDR3 consists of 15 residues. For the CDR3, the DNA is TGTGCCAGCAGCGTAGATCCAGGGCTGAGAGATGGCTACACCTTC. Its protein is CASSVDPGLRDGYTF. Full variable domain (outside the CDR3, taken from reference TRBV9 and TRBJ1-2): DSGVTQTPKHLITATGQRVTLRCSPRSGDLSVYWYQQSLDQGLQFLIQYYNGEERAKGNILERFSAQQFPDLHSELNLSSLELGDSALYFCASSVDPGLRDGYTFGSGTRLTVV.

The J gene is TRBJ1-5, the V gene TRBV20-1, with 7 positions matching TRBD1. This CDR3 contains 15 residues. Germline trimming cut 0 bases from V and 6 bases from J; bases unmatched to any gene: 8. The germline V gene has CDR1 DFQATT and CDR2 SNEGSKA (reference sequence). The CDR3 loop reads CSARDSQGLGQPQHF. The CDR3 DNA follows: TGCAGTGCTAGAGATTCACAGGGGTTGGGTCAGCCCCAGCATTTT.

The rearrangement joins TRBV29-1 to TRBJ2-3; TRBD2 matches at 13 bases. Germline V gene lookup returns CDR1 SQVTM and CDR2 ANQGSEA. This CDR3 contains 14 residues. Trimming cost V 4 bases and J 6 bases; bases outside gene matches: 4. The CDR3 DNA sequence: TGCAGCGTTGTACTAGCGGGAGGGCCGGATACGCAGTATTTT. As protein: CSVVLAGGPDTQYF.

This clonotype occurred many times. The V call is TRBV20-1, the J call TRBJ1-4; TRBD1 is a possible D gene (5 bases). V was trimmed by 6 bases and J by 6 bases, leaving 17 bases between them. CDR3 size: 14 residues. CDR1 is DFQATT and CDR2 is SNEGSKA in the germline V gene (reference sequence). This chain's CDR3 is CSAEGPTLHEKLFF. For the CDR3, the DNA is TGCAGTGCAGAGGGACCGACACTTCATGAAAAACTGTTTTTT.

This clonotype was found many times. The genes are TRBV7-2 and TRBJ2-2; possibly TRBD1 for D (6 bases). V was pared by 4 bases and J by 7 bases, with 13 bases between. There are 14 residues in the CDR3. Looked up from germline, CDR1 is SGHTA and CDR2 is FQGNSA. The CDR3 DNA reads TGTGCCAGCAGCTCTCAACAGGGTGACGGGGAGCTGTTTTTT. Amino acid sequence: CASSSQQGDGELFF.

This clonotype has a handful of counts. The rearrangement uses TRBV6-2 or TRBV6-3 and TRBJ2-7, with D maybe TRBD2 (6 bases). The CDR3 contains 13 residues. The germline V gene encodes CDR1 MNHEY and CDR2 SVGEGT. Trimming left V 11 bases short and J 4 bases short, with 18 bases between. The CDR3 DNA reads TGTGCCGCCCGGAGGGAGAGTGGTTACGAGCAGTACTTC. Encoded protein: CAARRESGYEQYF.

Ten or more counts support this clonotype. The genes are TRBV7-9 and TRBJ2-1; D is undetermined. The V gene's germline CDR1 is SEHNR and CDR2 FQNEAQ (reference sequence). This CDR3 contains 12 residues. The V end was cut by 5 bases, the J end by 6 bases, with 8 bases between. CDR3: CASSKDGNEQFF. In DNA, the CDR3 is TGTGCCAGCAGCAAAGATGGCAATGAGCAGTTCTTC.

This clonotype was seen ten or more times. This chain joins TRBV6-5 and TRBJ2-3, with D perhaps TRBD2 (5 bases). Trimming took off 2 bases at V and 5 bases at J, with 17 bases between the two ends. Looked up from germline, CDR1 is MNHEY and CDR2 is SVGAGI. The CDR3 spans 16 residues. The DNA for the CDR3 is TGTGCCAGCAGTTACATGTCCGGGATTTTGGAAGATACGCAGTATTTT. Translating gives CASSYMSGILEDTQYF.

This clonotype was seen ten or more times. The CDR3 DNA reads as TGTGCCAGCAGTTATGGGGTGCCTGGGATCAATGAGCAGTTCTTC. It yields the protein CASSYGVPGINEQFF. The chain has TRBV6-2 or TRBV6-3 and TRBJ2-1, with D unresolved. V lost 3 bases, J lost 6 bases, and 15 bases lay in between. This CDR3 spans 15 amino acids. Germline values: CDR1 MNHEY, CDR2 SVGEGT.

This clonotype was picked up a small number of times. A single base separates this from a much larger clone, so it may be a read error. The chain combines TRBV30 with TRBJ2-1; TRBD2 aligns across 7 bases. V shed 2 bases, J shed 13 bases, and the junction held 8 bases outside the gene matches. Germline lookup yields CDR1 GTSNPN and CDR2 SVGIG (reference sequence). This CDR3 spans 12 amino acids. The CDR3 DNA reads as TGTGCCTGGAGTCGACTAGCAACTGATCAGTTCTTC. Its translation: CAWSRLATDQFF.

This clonotype appeared many times. V gene TRBV5-5 combines with J gene TRBJ2-3; TRBD2 aligns across 14 bases. CDR1 SGHKS and CDR2 YYEKEE come from the germline V gene (reference sequence). The length of the CDR3 is 18 residues. V shed 1 base and J 6 bases; nucleotides not matched to a gene: 10. CDR3 sequence reads: CASSLSFGGLAGVDTQYF. The CDR3, as DNA: TGTGCCAGCAGCTTGAGTTTCGGGGGACTAGCGGGAGTTGATACGCAGTATTTT.

The sample holds many counts of this clonotype. Possible read error: a much larger clone is one base away. The rearrangement joins TRBV5-6 to TRBJ2-3; D could derive from TRBD1 or TRBD2 (5 bases each). Trimming took off 3 bases at V and 6 bases at J, with 5 bases between the two ends. From germline, CDR1 is SGHDT and CDR2 YYEEEE. The CDR3 has 11 residues. This chain's CDR3 is CASSWGDTQYF. The DNA for the CDR3 is TGTGCCAGCAGCTGGGGGGATACGCAGTATTTT.

This clonotype was detected many times. The chain uses TRBV14 and TRBJ1-1; possible D gene TRBD1, 6 bases. Germline CDR1 is SGHDN and CDR2 is FVKESK. This CDR3 has 16 amino acids. Trimming shortened V by 4 bases and J by 0 bases, and 15 bases separated the two germline ends. The CDR3 loop is CASSPRQETLNTEAFF. In nucleotides, the CDR3 is TGTGCCAGCAGCCCCCGACAGGAGACTTTGAACACTGAAGCTTTCTTT.

The chain's CDR3 is CSASRRDEAFF. For the CDR3, the DNA is TGCAGTGCTAGCCGCAGAGATGAAGCTTTCTTT. The V call is TRBV20-1, the J call TRBJ1-1; D is ambiguous. Trimming took off 3 bases at V and 7 bases at J, with 9 bases between the two ends. CDR3 size: 11 residues. Germline V gives CDR1 DFQATT, CDR2 SNEGSKA (reference sequence).

The rearrangement uses TRBV28 and TRBJ2-3; TRBD2 agrees at 9 bases. Per the germline V gene, CDR1 is MDHEN and CDR2 is SYDVKM. Trimming cost V 4 bases and J 3 bases; bases outside gene matches: 14. CDR3 length: 18 residues. The CDR3 reads CASSYFSIAGVSTDTQYF. Written as DNA, the CDR3 is TGTGCCAGCAGTTACTTCTCCATAGCGGGAGTGTCGACAGATACGCAGTATTTT.

The chain uses TRBV6-1 and TRBJ1-1; the D is unclear. Trimming stripped 5 bases from V and 0 bases from J, with 10 bases between. Germline values: CDR1 MNHNS, CDR2 SASEGT. There are 14 residues in the CDR3. The CDR3 DNA reads as TGTGCCAGCAGTAACAGTGGAATGAACACTGAAGCTTTCTTT. The encoded protein is CASSNSGMNTEAFF.

V gene TRBV20-1 combines with J gene TRBJ1-2; 9 bases match TRBD1. CDR3 size: 11 residues. V shed 7 bases and J 13 bases; nucleotides not matched to a gene: 10. The germline gives CDR1 DFQATT, CDR2 SNEGSKA (reference sequence). In DNA, the CDR3 is TGCAGTGTTGACCGGGACAGGGCCTCCACCTTC. It translates to CSVDRDRASTF.

The genes are TRBV13 and TRBJ2-3; 10 positions match TRBD2. Losses at the gene ends were 0 bases for V and 2 bases for J; bases not matched to a gene: 5. The CDR3 contains 17 residues. The germline CDR1 and CDR2 sequences are PRHDT and FYEKMQ (reference sequence). CDR3 sequence reads: CASSLGIAGGITDTQYF. CDR3 bases: TGTGCCAGCAGCTTAGGAATAGCGGGAGGAATCACAGATACGCAGTATTTT.

This clonotype has more than one count but fewer than ten. J is TRBJ2-3 and V is TRBV9; TRBD2 might be the D (6 bases). V lost 0 bases, J lost 4 bases, and 9 bases lay in between. Per germline, CDR1 SGDLS and CDR2 YYNGEE. This CDR3 comprises 14 residues. CDR3: CASSVGGEADTQYF. CDR3 bases: TGTGCCAGCAGCGTAGGAGGGGAGGCAGATACGCAGTATTTT.

The genes are TRBV15 and TRBJ2-1; 9 nucleotides line up with TRBD2. Trimming took 3 bases from V and 2 from J; bases not matched to a gene: 17. CDR3 length equals 20 residues. Germline CDR1 and CDR2: LNHNV and YYDKDF (reference sequence). CDR3 loop: CATSSPPSRGLAGAYNEQFF. In DNA form, the CDR3 reads TGTGCCACCAGCAGTCCCCCCTCCCGCGGATTAGCGGGAGCCTACAATGAGCAGTTCTTC.

Many counts were recorded for this clonotype. CDR3 nucleotide sequence: TGTGCCAGCAGTGGCAGGGGGCCGGGAGAGACCCAGTACTTC. This codes for CASSGRGPGETQYF. The J gene is TRBJ2-5, the V gene TRBV27, with 8 bases lining up with TRBD1. Germline CDR1 and CDR2: MNHEY and SMNVEV (reference sequence). The CDR3 is 14 amino acids. J gave up 4 bases and V 5 bases, and 6 bases lay outside the gene matches.

This clonotype appeared a few times. CDR3 DNA: TGTGCCACCAGCCTTCTCCAGGGGTCCGCTTCACGATACAATGAGCAGTTCTTC. Encoded protein: CATSLLQGSASRYNEQFF. The V call is TRBV15, the J call TRBJ2-1; D possibly corresponds to TRBD1 (6 bases). The CDR3 runs to 18 residues. Trimming stripped 5 bases from V and 4 bases from J, with 24 bases between. Germline values: CDR1 LNHNV, CDR2 YYDKDF (reference sequence).

This clonotype was observed a few times. This chain links TRBV6-2 or TRBV6-3 with TRBJ2-1; possibly TRBD2 for D (6 bases). Trimming removed 2 bases from V and 7 bases from J, with 12 bases in between. This CDR3 comprises 14 residues. CDR1 is MNHEY, CDR2 SVGEGT, per germline. The CDR3: CASSYLGRSNEQFF. CDR3 sequence (DNA): TGTGCCAGCAGTTACCTCGGGAGAAGTAATGAGCAGTTCTTC.

This clonotype was detected a few times. The chain combines TRBV19 with TRBJ2-1; TRBD2 matches 8 bases. The CDR3 has 15 residues. V shed 6 bases, J shed 5 bases, and the junction held 9 bases outside the gene matches. Germline CDR1 reads LNHDA; CDR2 reads SQIVND (reference sequence). The chain's CDR3 is CASRPTSAENNEQFF. DNA of the CDR3: TGTGCCAGTAGGCCGACTAGCGCGGAAAACAATGAGCAGTTCTTC.

Worth noting for this clonotype: Just one base apart from a much larger clone, this may be a read error. This rearrangement joins TRBV20-1 to TRBJ2-1; TRBD2 matches 12 bases. Looked up from germline, CDR1 is DFQATT and CDR2 is SNEGSKA (reference sequence). This CDR3 is 14 amino acids long. The ends lost 3 bases at V and 10 bases at J; junction bases unmatched: 7. CDR3 sequence reads: CSASGTSGSYEQFF. The CDR3 nucleotides read TGCAGTGCTAGCGGGACTAGCGGGTCCTACGAGCAGTTCTTC.